This T cell receptor beta chain was obtained from a study of neurological immune-mediated disorders. In its sample, this clonotype was seen many times. Trimming took off 5 bases at V and 2 bases at J, with 10 bases between the two ends. CDR3 length: 14 amino acids. Germline V gene lookup returns CDR1 SGHKS and CDR2 YYEKEE (reference sequence). The method for making cDNA was 5'RACE, and it used 10-nucleotide random UMIs. TCRdb recomputed calls from the 5' RACE reads with MiXCR, one row per CDR3 protein. Among about 50,000 distinct CDR3 sequences listed, around 4.2% were seen once. What was sequenced was PBMCs. The chain is built from TRBV5-5 and TRBJ2-2; no reliable D call. This sequence was found in a man aged 50-60 years with multiple sclerosis. CDR3: CASRTGPNTGELFF. The CDR3 DNA follows: TGTGCCAGCAGGACCGGGCCAAACACCGGGGAGCTGTTTTTT.